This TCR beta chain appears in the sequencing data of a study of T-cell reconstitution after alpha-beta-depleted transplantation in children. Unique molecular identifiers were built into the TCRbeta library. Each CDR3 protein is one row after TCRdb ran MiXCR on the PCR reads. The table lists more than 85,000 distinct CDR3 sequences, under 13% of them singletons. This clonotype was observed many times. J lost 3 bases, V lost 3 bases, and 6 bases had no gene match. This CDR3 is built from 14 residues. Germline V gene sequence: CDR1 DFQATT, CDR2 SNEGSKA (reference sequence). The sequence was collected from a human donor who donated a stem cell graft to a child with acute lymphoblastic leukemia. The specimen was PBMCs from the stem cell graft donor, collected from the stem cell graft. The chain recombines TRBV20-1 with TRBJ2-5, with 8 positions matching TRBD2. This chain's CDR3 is CSASPHSGEETQYF. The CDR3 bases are TGCAGTGCTAGCCCTCATAGCGGGGAAGAGACCCAGTACTTC.